This TCR beta chain was recovered during a study of cytomegalovirus exposure and HLA in healthy donors. Study observations and caveats: The tendency of first-cohort TCR clusters to co-occur in the 130 or so validation repertoires was identified by a subsequent analysis.

Regarding this clone: No antigen is known for it.

Produced via immunoSEQ multiplex PCR; TCRdb's table is partial and in-frame only. The data hold some 80,000 clones, with roughly 95% observed a single time. From germline, CDR1 is SGHTA and CDR2 FQGNSA. The V end was cut by 5 bases, the J end by 0 bases, with 10 bases between. This CDR3 contains 14 residues. The sample taken for sequencing was PBMCs. The TCR originated in a man aged 18 to 30 in good health and CMV-seropositive. The chain combines TRBV7-2 with TRBJ1-2, with a tentative D call TRBD1 (5 bases). CDR3 sequence: CASSPRQTNYGYTF. The CDR3 DNA is TGTGCCAGCAGCCCCCGACAGACTAACTATGGCTACACCTTC.